The clone carrying this T cell receptor beta chain was picked up many times. This record belongs to a study of T cells in Graves' hyperthyroidism and ophthalmopathy. RNA transcripts served as the template for amplifying TCR beta CDR3 regions. RT-PCR in the first round (using the HTBI primer set) targeted the TCR CDR3. TCRdb reprocessed the multiplex PCR reads with MiXCR, giving one entry per CDR3 protein. The sample consists of some 510,000 distinct CDR3 sequences, roughly 20% of them appearing once. Uncontrolled infection, other autoimmune disease, pregnancy or lactation disqualified patients from enrolment. With V trimmed by 3 bases and J by 2 bases, 6 bases remained unmatched. The CDR3 is made up of 17 amino acids. CDR1 and CDR2 (germline): SEHNR, FQNEAQ (reference sequence).

Sequencing was performed on blood. The clonotype comes from a man aged 18 to 29 with Graves' hyperthyroidism. The J gene is TRBJ2-5, the V gene TRBV7-9, with 13 bases aligning to TRBD2. CDR3 loop: CASSFSPTSGGQETQYF. The CDR3 region has the DNA TGTGCCAGCAGCTTTTCTCCGACTAGCGGGGGGCAAGAGACCCAGTACTTC.